The entry below describes one T cell receptor (beta chain). The antigen is undetermined. During the collection period, no donor immune events like infections were recorded. CDR1 and CDR2 (germline): SGHRS, YFSETQ. The CDR3 contains 15 residues. Germline trimming cut 6 bases from V and 3 bases from J; bases unmatched to any gene: 8. Sequenced by immunoSEQ multiplex PCR; TCRdb stores in-frame clones only, minus some. The repertoire holds around 60,000 clones, with about 85% as singletons. The data are from a study of identifying expanded T cells in peripheral blood. Regarding the study as a whole: Across healthy donors, higher total template counts meant significantly greater roughly two-week count variance.

This TCR derives from a person aged 18 to 70 in good health. The sequencing sample was made of blood. This sequence joins TRBV5-1 and TRBJ2-1; TRBD2 matches 8 bases. This CDR3 is CASMRAGGYYNEQFF. The CDR3 bases are TGCGCCAGCATGCGGGCGGGAGGTTACTACAATGAGCAGTTCTTC. Full variable domain (remainder filled in from reference TRBV5-1 and TRBJ2-1): KAGVTQTPRYLIKTRGQQVTLSCSPISGHRSVSWYQQTPGQGLQFLFEYFSETQRNKGNFPGRFSGRQFSNSRSEMNVSTLELGDSALYLCASMRAGGYYNEQFFGPGTRLTVL.